This TCR beta chain emerged from a study of pediatric ulcerative colitis (dated by TCRdb to between 2018 and 2021). With respect to the entire study: Pancolitis was present in several ulcerative colitis patients and left-sided colitis in two, and histology consistent with ulcerative colitis was found in all of these patients. From under ten newly diagnosed, treatment-naive pediatric ulcerative colitis patients and a handful of non-IBD control children, paired blood and rectal samples were collected. Using the Pediatric Ulcerative Colitis Activity Index, a couple of patients were classed as having mild disease, several as having moderate disease and three as having acute severe colitis.

From cysteine to phenylalanine, the CDR3 is 15 amino acids long. The DNA shown is the 45-base CDR3, in frame from base 1. Trimming removed 10 bases from V and 5 bases from J, leaving 23 bases between the germline ends. CDR1 is given as MNHNS and CDR2 as SASEGT, both from the germline V gene. Rearranged CDR3 beta regions were amplified from genomic DNA with multiplex V and J primers using the immunoSEQ TRB Survey service. To keep sequencing depth the same across samples, survey-level depth of up to 500,000 reads per sample was applied. The libraries were purified and pooled, then sequenced using Illumina technology. In the original analysis: Productive clonality, sample overlap, pairwise scatters, CDR3 beta length, V/D/J gene usage and productiveness were all assessed with the immunoSEQ online tools. Calculated diversity was defined as the number of unique rearrangements divided by total templates times 100, and Shannon and Simpson indices were additionally computed. Principal component analysis used the R prcomp function and ggbiplot package on Z-score normalized data. Morisita's index was used to quantify the clonal overlap between blood and rectum within each subject. TCRdb provides this immuneACCESS table in a form limited to in-frame rearrangements. Some clones are lacking; in checked studies, under half of them reflect an unresolved V gene, and why the rest are absent is not known. That table is the source of V, J and clone size, and D and trimming were worked out from the DNA. The sample contains 37,000 or so clones, roughly 83% of them found a single time. The ten largest clones add up to roughly 24% of the sample.

With regard to this clone: The antigen it recognizes is unknown. No much larger clone exists at a distance of one base, and base qualities are not known.

Ulcerative colitis patients had received no immunosuppressive medication before the diagnostic colonoscopy. Blood was sampled at the time of the colonoscopy. The Wizard kit (Promega) was used to extract genomic DNA from the blood and intestinal samples. Results the study describes overall, beyond this receptor: Significantly higher autologous blood-rectal clonal overlap was found in ulcerative colitis patients than in controls, which suggested increased T cell trafficking to inflamed tissue. For technical reasons, blood samples from a couple of patients gave substantially fewer templates, and these samples were excluded from the blood-rectal overlap analysis. The healthy control group was small, with only a few individuals. Features of the rectal repertoire distinguished controls, mild-moderate colitis patients and acute severe colitis patients, and in acute severe colitis rectal diversity was lower because of clonal expansions. Two rectal CDR3 clonotypes were detected in all ulcerative colitis patients and were not detected in any of the controls. Because repertoires came from total lymphocyte DNA, patterns in rare subsets such as regulatory T cells may not be reflected.

The rearrangement joined TRBV6-1 to TRBJ2-5; TRBD2 could be the D gene, as 6 bases match. The specimen sequenced was blood. The receptor's source is a girl aged 10 to 17 with moderate ulcerative colitis. The CDR3 protein sequence reads: CAIMRWGSGVETQYF. The DNA reads TGTGCCATCATGAGGTGGGGGTCGGGGGTGGAGACCCAGTACTTC.